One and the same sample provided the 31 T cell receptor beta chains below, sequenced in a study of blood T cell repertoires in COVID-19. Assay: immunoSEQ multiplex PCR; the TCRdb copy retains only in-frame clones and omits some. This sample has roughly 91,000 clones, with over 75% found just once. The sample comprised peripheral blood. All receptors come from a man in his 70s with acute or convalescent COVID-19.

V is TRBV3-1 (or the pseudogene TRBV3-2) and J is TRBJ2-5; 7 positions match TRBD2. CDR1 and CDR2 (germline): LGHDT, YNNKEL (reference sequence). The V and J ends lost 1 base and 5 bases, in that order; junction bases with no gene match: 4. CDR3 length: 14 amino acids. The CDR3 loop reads CASSQGTSAETQYF. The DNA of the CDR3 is TGTGCCAGCAGCCAAGGTACTAGCGCGGAGACCCAGTACTTC.

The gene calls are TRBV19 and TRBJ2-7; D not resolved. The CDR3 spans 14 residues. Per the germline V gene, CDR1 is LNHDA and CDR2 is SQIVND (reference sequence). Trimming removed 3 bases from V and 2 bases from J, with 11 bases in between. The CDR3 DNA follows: TGTGCCAGTAGTATTAACGACAAAGCCTACGAGCAGTACTTC. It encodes CASSINDKAYEQYF. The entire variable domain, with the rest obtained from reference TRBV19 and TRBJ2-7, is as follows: DGGITQSPKYLFRKEGQNVTLSCEQNLNHDAMYWYRQDPGQGLRLIYYSQIVNDFQKGDIAEGYSVSREKKESFPLTVTSAQKNPTAFYLCASSINDKAYEQYFGPGTRLTVT.

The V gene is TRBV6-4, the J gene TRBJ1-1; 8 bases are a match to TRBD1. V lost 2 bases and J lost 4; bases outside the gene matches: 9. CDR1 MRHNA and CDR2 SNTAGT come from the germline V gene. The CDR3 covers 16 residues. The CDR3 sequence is CASSDNALTGGTEAFF. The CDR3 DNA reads TGTGCCAGCAGTGACAACGCACTAACAGGGGGCACTGAAGCTTTCTTT.

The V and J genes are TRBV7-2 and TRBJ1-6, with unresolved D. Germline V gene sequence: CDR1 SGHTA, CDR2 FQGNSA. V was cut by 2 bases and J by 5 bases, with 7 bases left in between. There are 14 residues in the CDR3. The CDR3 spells CASSLSPNNSPLHF. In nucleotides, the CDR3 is TGTGCCAGCAGCTTAAGCCCGAATAATTCACCCCTCCACTTT. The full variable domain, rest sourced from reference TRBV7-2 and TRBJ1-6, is GAGVSQSPSNKVTEKGKDVELRCDPISGHTALYWYRQSLGQGLEFLIYFQGNSAPDKSGLPSDRFSAERTGGSVSTLTIQRTQQEDSAVYLCASSLSPNNSPLHFGNGTRLTVT.

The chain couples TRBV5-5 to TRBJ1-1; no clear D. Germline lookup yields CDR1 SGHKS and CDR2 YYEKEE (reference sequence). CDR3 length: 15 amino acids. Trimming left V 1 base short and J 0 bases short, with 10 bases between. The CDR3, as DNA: TGTGCCAGCAGCTTGTTTGCAGACATGAACACTGAAGCTTTCTTT. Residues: CASSLFADMNTEAFF.

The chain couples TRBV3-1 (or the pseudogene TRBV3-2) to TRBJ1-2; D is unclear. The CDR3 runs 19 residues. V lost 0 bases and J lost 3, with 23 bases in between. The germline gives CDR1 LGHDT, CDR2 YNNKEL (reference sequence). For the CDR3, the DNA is TGTGCCAGCAGCCAAGATTCGAGATCCCCTAGAGCCCCGGACTATGGCTACACCTTC. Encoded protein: CASSQDSRSPRAPDYGYTF.

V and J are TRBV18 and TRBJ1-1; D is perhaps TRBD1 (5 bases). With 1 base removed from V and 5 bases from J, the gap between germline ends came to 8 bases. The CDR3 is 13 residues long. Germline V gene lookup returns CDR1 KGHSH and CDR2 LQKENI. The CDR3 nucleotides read TGTGCCAGCTCACCACTCGCAGGGACTGAAGCTTTCTTT. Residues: CASSPLAGTEAFF.

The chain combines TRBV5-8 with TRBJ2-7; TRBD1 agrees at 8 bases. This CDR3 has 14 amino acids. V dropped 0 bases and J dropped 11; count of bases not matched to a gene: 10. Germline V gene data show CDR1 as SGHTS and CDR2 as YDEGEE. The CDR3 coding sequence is TGTGCCAGCAGCTTGGTGGGACAGGCGAGGACCAAGTACGTC. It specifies CASSLVGQARTKYV.

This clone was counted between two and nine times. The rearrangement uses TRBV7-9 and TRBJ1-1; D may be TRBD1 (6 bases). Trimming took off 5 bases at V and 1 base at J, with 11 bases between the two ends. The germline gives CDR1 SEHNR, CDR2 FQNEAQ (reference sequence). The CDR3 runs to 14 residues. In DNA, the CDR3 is TGTGCCAGCAGCGCCGGGACAAAGAACACTGAAGCTTTCTTT. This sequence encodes CASSAGTKNTEAFF.

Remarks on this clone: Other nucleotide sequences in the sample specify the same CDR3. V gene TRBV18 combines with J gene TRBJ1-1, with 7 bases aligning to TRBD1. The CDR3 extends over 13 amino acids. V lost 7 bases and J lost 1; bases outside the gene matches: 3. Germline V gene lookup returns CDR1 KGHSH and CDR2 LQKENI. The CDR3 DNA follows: TGTGCCAGCTTAACAGGGGCGAACACTGAAGCTTTCTTT. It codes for CASLTGANTEAFF. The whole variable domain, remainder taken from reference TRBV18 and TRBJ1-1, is NAGVMQNPRHLVRRRGQEARLRCSPMKGHSHVYWYRQLPEEGLKFMVYLQKENIIDESGMPKERFSAEFPKEGPSILRIQQVVRGDSAAYFCASLTGANTEAFFGQGTRLTVV.

The CDR3 spells CASSHRQGAYNEQFF. Here the CDR3 DNA reads TGTGCCAGCAGTCATCGACAGGGCGCCTACAATGAGCAGTTCTTC. The chain links TRBV27 to TRBJ2-1; 7 bases align to TRBD1. V lost 5 bases and J lost 2; bases outside the gene matches: 6. This CDR3 has 15 amino acids. In germline, CDR1 is MNHEY, CDR2 SMNVEV (reference sequence).

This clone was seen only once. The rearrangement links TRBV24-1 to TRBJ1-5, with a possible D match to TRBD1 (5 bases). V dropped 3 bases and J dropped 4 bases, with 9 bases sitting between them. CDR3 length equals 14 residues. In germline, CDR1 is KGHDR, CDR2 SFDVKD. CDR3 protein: CATSDLGGNQPQHF. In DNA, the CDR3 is TGTGCCACCAGTGATCTCGGGGGAAATCAGCCCCAGCATTTT.

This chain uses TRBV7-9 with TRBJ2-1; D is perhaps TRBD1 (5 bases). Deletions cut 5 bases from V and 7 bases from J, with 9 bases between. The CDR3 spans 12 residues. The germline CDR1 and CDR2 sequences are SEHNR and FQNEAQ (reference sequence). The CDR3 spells CASSRQQNEQFF. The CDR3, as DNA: TGTGCCAGCAGCCGACAGCAAAATGAGCAGTTCTTC. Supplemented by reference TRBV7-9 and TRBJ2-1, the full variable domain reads DTGVSQNPRHKITKRGQNVTFRCDPISEHNRLYWYRQTLGQGPEFLTYFQNEAQLEKSRLLSDRFSAERPKGSFSTLEIQRTEQGDSAMYLCASSRQQNEQFFGPGTRLTVL.

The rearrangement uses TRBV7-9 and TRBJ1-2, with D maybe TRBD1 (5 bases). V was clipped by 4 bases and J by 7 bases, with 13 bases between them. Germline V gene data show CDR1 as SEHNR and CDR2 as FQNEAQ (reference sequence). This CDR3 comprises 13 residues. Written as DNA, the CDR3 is TGTGCCAGCAGCTCCGAGGTGGGGGGTGGCTACACCTTC. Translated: CASSSEVGGGYTF.

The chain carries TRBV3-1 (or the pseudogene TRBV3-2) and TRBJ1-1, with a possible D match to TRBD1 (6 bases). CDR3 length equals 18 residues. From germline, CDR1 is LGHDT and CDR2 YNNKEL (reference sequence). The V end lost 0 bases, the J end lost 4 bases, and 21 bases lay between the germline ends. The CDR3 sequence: CASSQDRPRTDLRTEAFF. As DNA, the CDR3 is TGTGCCAGCAGCCAAGATCGCCCTCGGACAGATCTCCGCACTGAAGCTTTCTTT.

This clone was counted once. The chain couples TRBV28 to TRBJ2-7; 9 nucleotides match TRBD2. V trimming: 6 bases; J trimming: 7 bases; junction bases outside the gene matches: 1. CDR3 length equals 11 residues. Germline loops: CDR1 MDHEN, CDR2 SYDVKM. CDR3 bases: TGTGCCAGCAGCGCGGGGGGGGAGCAGTACTTC. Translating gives CASSAGGEQYF.

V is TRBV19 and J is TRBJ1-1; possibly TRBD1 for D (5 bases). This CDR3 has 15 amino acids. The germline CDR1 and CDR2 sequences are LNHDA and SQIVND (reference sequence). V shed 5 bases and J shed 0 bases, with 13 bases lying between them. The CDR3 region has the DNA TGTGCCAGTAGTGCGGGACGGCGAGTGAACACTGAAGCTTTCTTT. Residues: CASSAGRRVNTEAFF.

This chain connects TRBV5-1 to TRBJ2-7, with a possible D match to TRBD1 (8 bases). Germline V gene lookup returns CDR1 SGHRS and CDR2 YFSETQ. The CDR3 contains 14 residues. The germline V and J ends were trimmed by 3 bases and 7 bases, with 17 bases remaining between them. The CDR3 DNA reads TGCGCCAGCAGCTCAGCCACAGGGGGGGGAGAGCAGTACGTC. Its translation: CASSSATGGGEQYV.

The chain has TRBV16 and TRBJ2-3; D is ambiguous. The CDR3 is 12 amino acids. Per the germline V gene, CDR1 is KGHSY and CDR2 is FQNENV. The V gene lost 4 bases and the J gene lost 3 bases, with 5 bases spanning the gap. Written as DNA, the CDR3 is TGTGCCAGCAGCCGCGGAACAGATACGCAGTATTTT. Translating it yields CASSRGTDTQYF.

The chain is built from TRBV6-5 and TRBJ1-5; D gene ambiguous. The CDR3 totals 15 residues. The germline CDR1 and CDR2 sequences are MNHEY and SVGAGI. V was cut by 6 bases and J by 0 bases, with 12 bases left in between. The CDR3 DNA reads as TGTGCCAGCAGACCAACTAGCTATAGCAATCAGCCCCAGCATTTT. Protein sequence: CASRPTSYSNQPQHF.

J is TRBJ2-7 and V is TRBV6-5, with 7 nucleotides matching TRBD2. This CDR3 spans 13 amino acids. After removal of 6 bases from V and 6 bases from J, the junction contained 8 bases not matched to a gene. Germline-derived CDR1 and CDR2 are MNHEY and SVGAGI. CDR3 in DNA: TGTGCCAGCAGGCCTAGCGGTTCGGTCGAGCAGTACTTC. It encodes CASRPSGSVEQYF.

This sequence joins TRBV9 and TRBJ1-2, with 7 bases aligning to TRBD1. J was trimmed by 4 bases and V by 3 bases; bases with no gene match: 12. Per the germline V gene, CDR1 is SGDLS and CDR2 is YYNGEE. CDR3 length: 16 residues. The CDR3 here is CASSARRDSLVYGYTF. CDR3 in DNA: TGTGCCAGCAGCGCTAGAAGGGACAGTTTAGTCTATGGCTACACCTTC.

The CDR3 DNA follows: TGTGCCAGCAGCTTAATTGGAGGGGATGAGCAGTTCTTC. Protein product: CASSLIGGDEQFF. This rearrangement joins TRBV7-3 to TRBJ2-1; D is possibly TRBD2 (6 bases). V gave up 1 base and J gave up 8 bases, with 9 bases separating them. CDR1 and CDR2 (germline): SGHTA, FQGTGA. The CDR3 extends over 13 amino acids.

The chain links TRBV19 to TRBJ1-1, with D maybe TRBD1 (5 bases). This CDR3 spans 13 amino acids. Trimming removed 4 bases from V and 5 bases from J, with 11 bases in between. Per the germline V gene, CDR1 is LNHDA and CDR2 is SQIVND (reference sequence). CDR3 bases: TGTGCCAGTAGTACTCAGGGAGGGACTGAAGCTTTCTTT. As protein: CASSTQGGTEAFF.

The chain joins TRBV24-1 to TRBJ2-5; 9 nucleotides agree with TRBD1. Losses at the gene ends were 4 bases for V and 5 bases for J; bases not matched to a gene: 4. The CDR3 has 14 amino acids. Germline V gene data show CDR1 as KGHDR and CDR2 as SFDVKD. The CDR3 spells CATSESGTGETQYF. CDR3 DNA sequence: TGTGCCACCAGTGAATCCGGGACAGGGGAGACCCAGTACTTC.

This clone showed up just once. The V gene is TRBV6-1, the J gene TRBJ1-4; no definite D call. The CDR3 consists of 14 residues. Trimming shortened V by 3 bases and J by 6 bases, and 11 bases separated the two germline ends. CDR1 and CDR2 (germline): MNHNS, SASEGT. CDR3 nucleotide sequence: TGTGCCAGCAGTGATGAGTCCGGGGATGAAAAACTGTTTTTT. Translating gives CASSDESGDEKLFF.

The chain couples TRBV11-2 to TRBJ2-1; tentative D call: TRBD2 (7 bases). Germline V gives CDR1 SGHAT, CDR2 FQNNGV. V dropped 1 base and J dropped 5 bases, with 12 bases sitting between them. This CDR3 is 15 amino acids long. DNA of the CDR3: TGTGCCAGCAGCTTAGGAGGGGGGGCGGACAATGAGCAGTTCTTC. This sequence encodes CASSLGGGADNEQFF.

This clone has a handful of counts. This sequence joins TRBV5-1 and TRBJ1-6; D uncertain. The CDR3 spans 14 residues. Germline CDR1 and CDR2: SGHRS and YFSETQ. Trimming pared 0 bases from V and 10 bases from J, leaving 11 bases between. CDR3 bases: TGCGCCAGCAGCTTGGGAGGTCGAGGGTCACCCCTCCACTTT. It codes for CASSLGGRGSPLHF.

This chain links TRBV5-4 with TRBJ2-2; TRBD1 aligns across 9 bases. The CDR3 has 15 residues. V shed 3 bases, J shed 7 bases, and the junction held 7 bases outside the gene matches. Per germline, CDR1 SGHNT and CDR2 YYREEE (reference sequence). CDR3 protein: CASSSSPGQGGELFF. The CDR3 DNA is TGTGCCAGCAGCTCATCACCGGGACAGGGCGGGGAGCTGTTTTTT.

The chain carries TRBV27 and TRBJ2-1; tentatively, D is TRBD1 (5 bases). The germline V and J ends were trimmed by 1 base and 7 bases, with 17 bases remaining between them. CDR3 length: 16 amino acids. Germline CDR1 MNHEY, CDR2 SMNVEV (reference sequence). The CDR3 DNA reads TGTGCCAGCAGTTTATGGGGCAGGGCCGATGGAAATGAGCAGTTCTTC. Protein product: CASSLWGRADGNEQFF.

CDR3 region: CASSTYPGTVDLYNEQFF. The CDR3 bases are TGTGCCAGTAGTACATATCCGGGGACAGTGGACCTCTACAATGAGCAGTTCTTC. The chain combines TRBV19 with TRBJ2-1; the match to TRBD1 covers 7 bases. Unmatched junction bases numbered 15, after V lost 4 bases and J lost 3 bases. CDR1 and CDR2 (germline): LNHDA, SQIVND (reference sequence). The CDR3 totals 18 residues.